The clone carrying this T cell receptor (beta chain) was seen once. In the original workflow: Reference gene primer amplification yielded estimated nucleated cell counts. Clones were sequenced by immunoSEQ multiplex PCR, and TCRdb holds only the in-frame ones, with some missing. Clone size and the V and J calls come from that table; the DNA yielded D and trimming. The table has around 250,000 clones, about 80% seen once. The data derive from a study of blood T cell repertoires in COVID-19. The source material was peripheral blood. This sequence originates from a man aged 45 to 65 with active or convalescent COVID-19.

Written as DNA, the CDR3 is TGTGCCAGCAGTTACGGGGGCTGGGGGCGGTACGAGCAGTACTTC. Translation gives CASSYGGWGRYEQYF. The J gene is TRBJ2-7, the V gene TRBV6-5; a possible D gene is TRBD1 (6 bases). Per germline, CDR1 MNHEY and CDR2 SVGAGI. The CDR3 is 15 residues long. V lost 2 bases and J 4 bases, leaving 15 bases between the germline ends.